This entry describes one TCR beta chain. This clone was observed once. Which antigen it targets is not known. No per-base quality is available; no much larger clone lies one base away. This specimen comes from a study of persistence of HIV-infected CD4 T cells (dated by TCRdb to 2019 to 2021). At the level of the whole study: Participants had been on suppressive ART for a median of roughly 8 years. Peripheral blood samples of up to roughly 200 mL were collected at multiple time points, except for a couple of participants, who underwent leukapheresis at a single time point. Anti-CD3/anti-CD28 stimulation activated a higher proportion of cells, with a lower memory fraction, than antigen stimulation. The study isolated CMV- and HIV-1 Gag-responding CD4+ T cells from ART-treated individuals to examine antigen-driven clonal expansion of HIV-1-infected cells. The clonality of all cells in each sorted population was measured by TCRbeta sequencing, and the clonality of infected cells was measured by proviral sequencing. In the cross-participant TCR cluster analysis, fewer than ten participants were included for CMV and roughly seven participants were included for Gag.

Results and caveats for the whole study, not just this receptor: Degenerate expanded CDR3beta sequences were enriched in antigen-responding cells, suggesting convergent selection of CD4+ responses to CMV and Gag. Because the TCR analyses were done in bulk, restricting them to just the rare CMV-responding cells that actually carried HIV-1 proviruses was not possible. Significantly lower TCRbeta richness was observed in CMV- and Gag-responding cells than in anti-CD3/anti-CD28-responding cells, and higher oligoclonality was observed in CMV-responding cells than in CD3/CD28-stimulated and Gag-responding cells. Within the same sorted populations, how oligoclonal the TCRs were correlated with how oligoclonal the proviruses were. Few individuals were included in the study, and only a limited range of antigens was tested.

The immunoSEQ hsTCRB assay version 4 in survey mode was used to sequence TCRbeta repertoires from genomic DNA. For TCRbeta sequencing, genomic DNA was diluted to roughly 11 ng/uL, and up to roughly 1 ug was used per sample. The paper's processing steps were these. TCRbeta data analysis was done in ImmunoSeq Analyzer 3.0, and diversity was calculated on productive nucleotide rearrangements. The improved Chao index was used to estimate lower-bound TCR diversity, and the Gini coefficient was used to estimate clonality using the Immunarch R package. Nucleotide rearrangements that differed but encoded the same CDR3beta amino acid sequence were counted as separate clonotypes. Differential abundance analysis identified TCRbeta sequences significantly enriched in antigen-responding cells relative to anti-CD3/anti-CD28-activated cells. Using predicted peptide-MHC specificity as the basis, GLIPH2 grouped TCRs into clusters, both for each participant individually and for the merged data sets that combined participants. TCRdb provides this immuneACCESS table in a form limited to in-frame rearrangements. Some clones are lacking; in checked studies, under half of them reflect an unresolved V gene, and why the rest are absent is not known. V and J calls plus clone size are reproduced from that table; the DNA served to infer D and trimming. This sample holds about 43,000 clones; roughly nine tenths were observed only once. The ten largest clones capture 0.85% to 1.3% of the sample.

Sample treatment or condition, as interpreted from the label and publication: suppressive antiretroviral therapy. As a nonspecific positive control representing the CD4+ T cell repertoire, the cells were stimulated with anti-CD3/anti-CD28 magnetic beads. Responding CD4+ T cells were sorted on the basis of upregulation of both CD40 ligand and CD69. HIV-1-infected adults in whom suppressive ART had been started during chronic infection were enrolled as participants. Participants had undetectable plasma HIV-1 RNA below 50 copies/mL for at least 4 years. To be included, a participant needed positive CMV serology and a CD4+ T cell count above 400 cells/uL. Before stimulation, PBMCs were isolated using density centrifugation and depleted of CD8+ T cells. For less than 20 hours, the CD8-depleted PBMCs were stimulated with anti-CD28/CD49d costimulation, a CD40-blocking antibody, and enfuvirtide to prevent new infections. Cell sorting was performed on a Beckman Coulter MoFlo Legacy or XDP sorter, and dead cells were excluded with propidium iodide. For samples with more than one million cells, genomic DNA was extracted with the QIAamp DNA Mini Kit, and for all other samples the Quick-DNA Microprep Kit was used.

V is cut back by 2 bases and J by 6 bases, with 7 bases in the junction unmatched. The CDR3 contains 15 residues, cysteine and phenylalanine counted. The retained sequence is limited to the CDR3, 45 bases, with the frame set at the first base. Based on the germline V gene, the CDR1 and CDR2 sequences are SGHRS and YFSETQ. The rearrangement combines TRBV5-1 with TRBJ2-1, with TRBD1 matching 8 junction bases. The specimen comprised CD4+ T cells sorted from PBMCs after approximately 19-hour stimulation, sampled from a patient who received antiretroviral therapy. What the cell subset or site label conveys for this sample: CD40L+CD69+ CD4 T cells responding to anti-CD3/anti-CD28 beads, representing the overall repertoire. This receptor was obtained from an adult man with HIV who was CMV-seropositive. The DNA sequence is as follows: TGCGCCAGCAGCTTAGGGCAGGGGGCTATCAATGAGCAGTTCTTC. It codes for CASSLGQGAINEQFF.